These 24 T cell receptor beta chains were sequenced from one sample in a study of blood T cell repertoires in COVID-19. Sequencing was performed with immunoSEQ multiplex PCR; in TCRdb, only in-frame clones are kept and a portion is missing. Here the sample spans 150,000 to 200,000 clones, around 88% being singletons. What was sequenced was PBMCs or T cells enriched from blood (not recorded which). Receptor source: a woman aged 45-60 years in a cohort exposed to, infected with or recovered from COVID-19 (not recorded which).

This chain links TRBV5-5 with TRBJ1-2; 8 positions match TRBD1. CDR1 is SGHKS, CDR2 YYEKEE, per germline (reference sequence). CDR3 length: 12 residues. With V trimmed by 0 bases and J by 8 bases, 0 bases remained unmatched. The CDR3 region has the DNA TGTGCCAGCAGCTTGGCAGGGGGCGGCTACACCTTC. Protein: CASSLAGGGYTF. Using reference TRBV5-5 and TRBJ1-2 for the parts outside the CDR3, the full variable domain is DAGVTQSPTHLIKTRGQQVTLRCSPISGHKSVSWYQQVLGQGPQFIFQYYEKEERGRGNFPDRFSARQFPNYSSELNVNALLLGDSALYLCASSLAGGGYTFGSGTRLTVV.

V gene TRBV4-1 combines with J gene TRBJ2-2; D remains unclear. CDR3 length equals 14 residues. Germline V lookup: CDR1 MGHRA, CDR2 YSYEKL. The V end lost 3 bases, the J end lost 6 bases, and 11 bases lay between the germline ends. CDR3 amino acids: CASSHNLESGELFF. DNA for the CDR3: TGCGCCAGCAGCCACAACCTAGAGTCCGGGGAGCTGTTTTTT.

The chain recombines TRBV28 with TRBJ2-5; 11 positions agree with TRBD2. Looked up from germline, CDR1 is MDHEN and CDR2 is SYDVKM. J gave up 2 bases and V 6 bases, and 5 bases lay outside the gene matches. The CDR3 covers 15 residues. CDR3 DNA sequence: TGTGCCAGCAGGCGCAGACTAGCGGGACAAGAGACCCAGTACTTC. Its protein product is CASRRRLAGQETQYF.

The rearrangement uses TRBV4-1 and TRBJ2-5, with D maybe TRBD2 (5 bases). Germline loops: CDR1 MGHRA, CDR2 YSYEKL. This CDR3 comprises 14 residues. V lost 0 bases, J lost 3 bases, and 8 bases lay in between. CDR3 sequence: CASSQEGREETQYF. CDR3 coding DNA: TGCGCCAGCAGCCAAGAAGGGCGGGAAGAGACCCAGTACTTC.

The chain is built from TRBV7-3 and TRBJ2-2; possible D gene TRBD1, 6 bases. Trimming took off 1 base at V and 3 bases at J, with 12 bases between the two ends. This CDR3 spans 16 amino acids. CDR1 SGHTA and CDR2 FQGTGA come from the germline V gene. In DNA form, the CDR3 reads TGTGCCAGCAGCTTAAGGGCAGGGGTGGACACCGGGGAGCTGTTTTTT. Protein product: CASSLRAGVDTGELFF.

V usage is TRBV7-9 and J usage is TRBJ2-7, with 9 bases that match TRBD1. Germline CDR1 reads SEHNR; CDR2 reads FQNEAQ (reference sequence). This CDR3 spans 14 amino acids. V lost 3 bases, J lost 6 bases, and 6 bases stayed unmatched. The CDR3 bases are TGTGCCAGCAGCTTGGACAGGGGAGGCCTCGAGCAGTACTTC. Translated: CASSLDRGGLEQYF.

The rearrangement uses TRBV19 and TRBJ1-5; D perhaps matches TRBD1 (5 bases). The CDR3 totals 13 residues. CDR1 is LNHDA, CDR2 SQIVND, per germline (reference sequence). Trimming took 5 bases from V and 5 from J, leaving 10 bases between them. CDR3 nucleotides: TGTGCCAGTAGTCGGGGGATATATCAGCCCCAGCATTTT. Protein: CASSRGIYQPQHF.

J is TRBJ2-7 and V is TRBV28, with 11 bases lining up with TRBD1. J was trimmed by 7 bases and V by 8 bases; bases with no gene match: 16. This CDR3 is built from 16 residues. CDR1 MDHEN and CDR2 SYDVKM come from the germline V gene. CDR3 in amino acids: CASEGRVGQGAGEQYF. CDR3 DNA: TGTGCCAGCGAGGGCCGTGTCGGACAGGGGGCAGGGGAGCAGTACTTC.

This clone was detected once. This chain connects TRBV9 to TRBJ2-1; 9 positions match TRBD1. Germline V lookup: CDR1 SGDLS, CDR2 YYNGEE. The V and J ends lost 1 base and 6 bases, in that order; junction bases with no gene match: 8. This CDR3 spans 16 amino acids. CDR3 residues: CASSVQSGQGSNEQFF. As DNA, the CDR3 is TGTGCCAGCAGCGTACAGTCGGGACAGGGTTCCAATGAGCAGTTCTTC.

The genes are TRBV3-1 (or the pseudogene TRBV3-2) and TRBJ1-5, with D possibly being TRBD1 (5 bases). Trimming shortened V by 4 bases and J by 2 bases, and 9 bases separated the two germline ends. The CDR3 is 14 amino acids. Germline V gene data show CDR1 as LGHDT and CDR2 as YNNKEL (reference sequence). CDR3 sequence (DNA): TGTGCCAGCAGCCCGGGGGGGGGCAATCAGCCCCAGCATTTT. This translates into CASSPGGGNQPQHF.

The V call is TRBV28, the J call TRBJ1-6; D unresolved. Trimming pared 2 bases from V and 5 bases from J, leaving 7 bases between. Looked up from germline, CDR1 is MDHEN and CDR2 is SYDVKM. CDR3 length: 14 residues. CDR3 bases: TGTGCCAGCAGTTTAATACAAAATAATTCACCCCTCCACTTT. This codes for CASSLIQNNSPLHF.

The chain is built from TRBV5-1 and TRBJ2-5; 16 nucleotides agree with TRBD2. The V gene's germline CDR1 is SGHRS and CDR2 YFSETQ. J gave up 2 bases and V 4 bases, and 11 bases lay outside the gene matches. The CDR3 spans 19 residues. The CDR3 loop reads CASSPGTSGRVRLQETQYF. In DNA form, the CDR3 reads TGCGCCAGCAGCCCCGGGACTAGCGGGAGGGTAAGGCTTCAAGAGACCCAGTACTTC.

In its sample, this clone was seen a few times. The chain couples TRBV7-9 to TRBJ2-2; 9 positions match TRBD1. The V gene's germline CDR1 is SEHNR and CDR2 FQNEAQ (reference sequence). V was clipped by 7 bases and J by 5 bases; unmatched bases: 14. This CDR3 spans 17 amino acids. The CDR3, as DNA: TGTGCCAGCAACTCGGTGGGGACAGGGTCTGCGACCGGGGAGCTGTTTTTT. Protein: CASNSVGTGSATGELFF.

A single count supports this clone. This chain uses TRBV24-1 with TRBJ1-5, with D possibly matching TRBD1 (5 bases). Germline V gives CDR1 KGHDR, CDR2 SFDVKD. The length of the CDR3 is 14 residues. The ends were cut back, 5 bases at V and 4 bases at J, with 11 bases in the middle. Written as DNA, the CDR3 is TGTGCCACCAGTGGGGAGGGGAGAAATCAGCCCCAGCATTTT. Encoded protein: CATSGEGRNQPQHF.

This chain joins TRBV28 and TRBJ1-1; the match to TRBD1 covers 10 bases. This CDR3 is built from 15 residues. CDR1 is MDHEN and CDR2 is SYDVKM in the germline V gene. J gave up 0 bases and V 5 bases, and 3 bases lay outside the gene matches. In DNA, the CDR3 is TGTGCCAGCAGTAGGACAGGGGGATTGAACACTGAAGCTTTCTTT. Amino acid sequence: CASSRTGGLNTEAFF.

CDR3 nucleotides: TGTGCCAGCAGCTCCCGACCGGCCTTAGCAGCAGATACGCAGTATTTT. Protein sequence: CASSSRPALAADTQYF. V usage is TRBV9 and J usage is TRBJ2-3; D gene unclear. V lost 4 bases to trimming and J lost 4 bases, with 19 bases between them. The CDR3 has 16 amino acids. CDR1 and CDR2 (germline): SGDLS, YYNGEE. The variable domain in full, completed from reference TRBV9 and TRBJ2-3, reads DSGVTQTPKHLITATGQRVTLRCSPRSGDLSVYWYQQSLDQGLQFLIQYYNGEERAKGNILERFSAQQFPDLHSELNLSSLELGDSALYFCASSSRPALAADTQYFGPGTRLTVL.

This chain joins TRBV24-1 and TRBJ1-4, with TRBD1 identical over 9 bases. The germline V gene has CDR1 KGHDR and CDR2 SFDVKD. J was trimmed by 5 bases and V by 2 bases; bases with no gene match: 5. This CDR3 has 16 amino acids. CDR3 loop: CATSDWKTGGNEKLFF. DNA for the CDR3: TGTGCCACCAGTGATTGGAAAACAGGGGGCAATGAAAAACTGTTTTTT.

The genes are TRBV9 and TRBJ2-7; 10 positions match TRBD2. The ends lost 0 bases at V and 7 bases at J; junction bases unmatched: 10. CDR1 and CDR2 (germline): SGDLS, YYNGEE. This CDR3 contains 16 residues. The CDR3 reads CASSVGASGSSEEQYF. The DNA of the CDR3 is TGTGCCAGCAGCGTAGGGGCTAGCGGGAGTTCTGAGGAGCAGTACTTC.

The chain recombines TRBV18 with TRBJ2-7, with a tentative D call TRBD1 (5 bases). V was clipped by 5 bases and J by 3 bases, with 20 bases between them. The CDR3 runs to 16 residues. Germline lookup yields CDR1 KGHSH and CDR2 LQKENI. The CDR3 DNA is TGTGCCAGCTCATCGCTCTCTCCCGCGCAGGGCTACGAGCAGTACTTC. This gives the protein CASSSLSPAQGYEQYF.

This chain joins TRBV2 and TRBJ2-7; 9 nucleotides match TRBD1. The V gene's germline CDR1 is SNHLY and CDR2 FYNNEI. J gave up 9 bases and V 4 bases, and 7 bases lay outside the gene matches. This CDR3 spans 13 amino acids. CDR3 nucleotide sequence: TGTGCCAGCAGTGGGGGACAGGGAATAGGGCAGTACTTC. Its protein product is CASSGGQGIGQYF. The whole variable domain, filled in from reference TRBV2 and TRBJ2-7, reads EPEVTQTPSHQVTQMGQEVILRCVPISNHLYFYWYRQILGQKVEFLVSFYNNEISEKSEIFDDQFSVERPDGSNFTLKIRSTKLEDSAMYFCASSGGQGIGQYFGPGTRLTVT.

This clone was counted once. The chain couples TRBV7-2 to TRBJ2-7; a possible D gene is TRBD1 (6 bases). The V gene lost 0 bases and the J gene lost 3 bases, with 12 bases spanning the gap. This CDR3 spans 15 amino acids. Germline-derived CDR1 and CDR2 are SGHTA and FQGNSA. CDR3 in amino acids: CASSLAPADSYEQYF. The CDR3 DNA reads as TGTGCCAGCAGCTTAGCGCCAGCGGACAGCTACGAGCAGTACTTC.

The chain uses TRBV6-2 or TRBV6-3 and TRBJ2-7; 7 bases align to TRBD2. Per germline, CDR1 MNHEY and CDR2 SVGEGT. CDR3 size: 16 residues. Trimming took 4 bases from V and 2 from J; bases not matched to a gene: 11. The CDR3 DNA is TGTGCCAGCAGTTCTCAGGATAGCGGGTATACCTACGAGCAGTACTTC. Amino acids: CASSSQDSGYTYEQYF.

The DNA of the CDR3 is TGTGCCAGCAGCGACAGGACCCCCCGGACCCAGTACTTC. Translating it yields CASSDRTPRTQYF. The rearrangement links TRBV5-6 to TRBJ2-5, with D possibly matching TRBD1 (6 bases). The V end lost 4 bases, the J end lost 7 bases, and 14 bases lay between the germline ends. The germline gives CDR1 SGHDT, CDR2 YYEEEE. The CDR3 runs to 13 residues.

The V and J genes are TRBV7-8 and TRBJ2-5; a possible D gene is TRBD1 (6 bases). The CDR3 spans 16 residues. CDR1 and CDR2 (germline): SGHVS, FQNEAQ. V was shortened by 5 bases and J by 0 bases, with 16 bases between the two germline ends. The CDR3 sequence: CASSLLSGQNQETQYF. Here the CDR3 DNA reads TGTGCCAGCAGCCTTCTCTCAGGACAGAACCAAGAGACCCAGTACTTC.